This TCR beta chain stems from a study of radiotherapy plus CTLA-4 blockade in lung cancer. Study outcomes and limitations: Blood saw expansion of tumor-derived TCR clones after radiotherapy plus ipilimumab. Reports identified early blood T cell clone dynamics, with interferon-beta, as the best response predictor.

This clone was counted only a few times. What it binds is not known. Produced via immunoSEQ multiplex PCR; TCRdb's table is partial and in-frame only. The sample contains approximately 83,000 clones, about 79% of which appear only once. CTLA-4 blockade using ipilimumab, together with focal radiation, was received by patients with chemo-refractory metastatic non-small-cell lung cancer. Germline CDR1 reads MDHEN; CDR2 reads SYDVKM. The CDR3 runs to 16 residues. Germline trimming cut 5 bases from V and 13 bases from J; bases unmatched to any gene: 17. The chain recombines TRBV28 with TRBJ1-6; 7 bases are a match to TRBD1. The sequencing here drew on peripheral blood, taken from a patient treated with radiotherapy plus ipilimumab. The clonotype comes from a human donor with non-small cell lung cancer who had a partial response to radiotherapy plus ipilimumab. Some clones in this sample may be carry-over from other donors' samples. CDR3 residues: CASSMPGQMGLKPLHF. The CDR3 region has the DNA TGTGCCAGCAGTATGCCGGGACAGATGGGCCTTAAGCCCCTCCACTTT.